This TCR beta chain stems from a study of T cells in Graves' hyperthyroidism and ophthalmopathy. Overall study results and limits: Blood also contained most expanded thyroid clonotypes above 0.001. Ophthalmopathy got predicted by the model a median roughly six months before its onset.

This clonotype was counted a few times. Antigen unknown. Germline V gene sequence: CDR1 SNHLY, CDR2 FYNNEI. V gave up 7 bases and J gave up 10 bases, with 16 bases separating them. The CDR3 spans 12 residues. TCR beta CDR3 sequences were amplified from RNA transcripts. Primed by the HTBI set, a first-round RT-PCR was run on the TCR CDR3. TCRdb recomputed calls from the multiplex PCR reads with MiXCR, one row per CDR3 protein. Of 600,000 or so distinct CDR3 sequences in the sample, around 45% were seen once. Graves' hyperthyroidism showing no ophthalmopathy progression within 18 months was considered stable.

This receptor was taken from a woman between 18 and 30 years old with Graves' hyperthyroidism. The chain employs TRBV2 and TRBJ2-5; a possible D gene is TRBD2 (5 bases). The sequenced material came from peripheral blood or thyroid tissue (not recorded which). CDR3 residues: CASTRGGGSQYF. In DNA form, the CDR3 reads TGTGCCAGCACCCGAGGAGGTGGGAGCCAGTACTTC. Looking up the rest from reference TRBV2 and TRBJ2-5 gives the full variable domain: EPEVTQTPSHQVTQMGQEVILRCVPISNHLYFYWYRQILGQKVEFLVSFYNNEISEKSEIFDDQFSVERPDGSNFTLKIRSTKLEDSAMYFCASTRGGGSQYFGPGTRLLVL.